This T cell receptor (beta chain) was sequenced for a study of cytomegalovirus exposure and HLA in healthy donors. At the level of the study: Around 190 million T cells yielded some 100 million unique TCR beta sequences, as an earlier analysis found.

The germline gives CDR1 MNHNY, CDR2 SVGAGI (reference sequence). The CDR3 consists of 16 residues. J was trimmed by 7 bases and V by 0 bases; bases with no gene match: 5. 13 Jbeta primers and 60 Vbeta primers were used for the PCR. Profiled with immunoSEQ multiplex PCR; TCRdb holds only in-frame clones, not every one. Of 250,000 or so clones listed, 80% to 95% were seen once; the top ten hold 1.7%. The clonotype originates from a girl aged 2-10 years in good health and CMV-seronegative. Source material: PBMCs. This rearrangement joins TRBV6-6 to TRBJ2-1, with 11 nucleotides matching TRBD1. This CDR3 reads CASSYSRDRGSNEQFF. The CDR3 DNA reads as TGTGCCAGCAGTTACTCTAGGGACAGGGGGTCAAATGAGCAGTTCTTC.